The 9 T cell receptor beta chains below were found in one sample sequenced in a study of cytomegalovirus exposure and HLA in healthy donors. Primers for the PCR totalled 60 Vbeta and 13 Jbeta. This table comes from immunoSEQ multiplex PCR, and its TCRdb copy is limited to in-frame clones, with some not included. The sample carries about 180,000 clones, 76% recorded once. The source material was PBMCs. The receptor source for this set is a man aged 18 to 29 in good health and CMV-seronegative.

The chain uses TRBV7-8 and TRBJ1-5, with 11 nucleotides matching TRBD1. V lost 5 bases and J lost 5; bases outside the gene matches: 5. Germline CDR1 reads SGHVS; CDR2 reads FQNEAQ. This CDR3 has 15 amino acids. The CDR3 DNA sequence: TGTGCCAGCAGCAGAGGACAGGGGGCTGATCAGCCCCAGCATTTT. It yields the protein CASSRGQGADQPQHF.

CDR3 loop: CASSLAGTGRDTQYF. CDR3 sequence (DNA): TGCGCCAGCAGCTTGGCCGGGACAGGGAGAGATACGCAGTATTTT. V and J are TRBV5-1 and TRBJ2-3; 9 positions agree with TRBD1. The J segment lost 5 bases and the V segment lost 0 bases, leaving 4 bases of the junction unmatched. This CDR3 contains 15 residues. From germline, CDR1 is SGHRS and CDR2 YFSETQ.

The count of this clone is one. The chain uses TRBV5-4 and TRBJ2-2; possible D gene TRBD2, 5 bases. Germline loops: CDR1 SGHNT, CDR2 YYREEE (reference sequence). The CDR3 covers 17 residues. V was clipped by 0 bases and J by 0 bases, with 12 bases between them. The CDR3 loop is CASSLGGSGPNTGELFF. The CDR3 bases are TGTGCCAGCAGCTTGGGAGGGTCGGGCCCGAACACCGGGGAGCTGTTTTTT. The full variable domain, in which reference TRBV5-4 and TRBJ2-2 provide the parts outside the CDR3, is ETGVTQSPTHLIKTRGQQVTLRCSSQSGHNTVSWYQQALGQGPQFIFQYYREEENGRGNFPPRFSGLQFPNYSSELNVNALELDDSALYLCASSLGGSGPNTGELFFGEGSRLTVL.

The CDR3 DNA follows: TGTGCCAGCAGTGCCCTTGACAGAGGTGAAGCTTTCTTT. This encodes CASSALDRGEAFF. The chain combines TRBV6-5 with TRBJ1-1; weak D call: TRBD1 (5 bases). Germline CDR1 MNHEY, CDR2 SVGAGI. CDR3 length: 13 amino acids. V gave up 5 bases and J gave up 7 bases, with 14 bases separating them.

The chain has TRBV30 and TRBJ2-5; TRBD1 matches at 7 bases. The J call may be mistaken, given a closer DNA end match to TRBJ2-7. This CDR3 has 13 residues. The germline V gene encodes CDR1 GTSNPN and CDR2 SVGIG (reference sequence). The CDR3 here is CAWSVQGGDEQYF. CDR3 bases: TGTGCCTGGAGTGTACAAGGGGGCGACGAGCAGTACTTC.

A note on this clone: One end of the junction fails to match germline, which may point to a read error. The chain is built from TRBV2 and TRBJ2-5, with 9 positions matching TRBD2. The CDR3 is made up of 14 amino acids. Germline loops: CDR1 SNHLY, CDR2 FYNNEI. The CDR3 sequence is CTSSVLLAGETQYF. The DNA for the CDR3 is TGTACCAGCAGTGTATTACTAGCGGGAGAGACCCAGTACTTC.

This clone was counted at least ten times. The chain joins TRBV5-6 to TRBJ1-2, with D perhaps TRBD1 (5 bases). Trimming cost V 3 bases and J 4 bases, with 13 bases left between them. The CDR3 runs to 14 residues. Germline V CDR1 and CDR2: SGHDT, YYEEEE. The CDR3 nucleotides read TGTGCCAGCAGCTACAGGAGTAGTGGCTATGGCTACACCTTC. The encoded protein is CASSYRSSGYGYTF.

The V gene is TRBV10-3, the J gene TRBJ1-2; a possible D gene is TRBD1 (5 bases). The V gene lost 0 bases and the J gene lost 0 bases, with 17 bases spanning the gap. This CDR3 has 18 amino acids. CDR1 and CDR2 from the germline V gene are ENHRY and SYGVKD. CDR3 nucleotides: TGTGCCATCAGTGAGTCGTCGGGGGATCCCTGGGCTAACTATGGCTACACCTTC. This gives the protein CAISESSGDPWANYGYTF.

This rearrangement joins TRBV23-1 to TRBJ1-2; no firm D call. TRBV23-1 is known as an ORF, though its function is uncertain. Trimming cost V 4 bases and J 8 bases, with 17 bases left between them. The CDR3 is 14 amino acids. CDR3 sequence reads: CASSLAGSYLGYTF. The CDR3, as DNA: TGCGCCAGCAGTCTTGCGGGGAGCTATTTGGGCTACACCTTC.